These 32 T cell receptor beta chains came from one sample sequenced in a study of human T cells and chemical hapten exposure. One entry per CDR3 protein results from TCRdb running MiXCR on the RACE reads. The repertoire consists of about 34,000 distinct CDR3 sequences, with about 5.5% occurring once and the leading ten covering over 10%. Time point reported: healthy volunteer bleed at 6 weeks. Total RNA extraction was carried out from unfractionated whole blood. Specimen: whole blood. The receptors originated from a human donor in good health. Some clones in this sample may be carry-over from other donors' samples.

There are a few counts of this clonotype. Here the CDR3 DNA reads TGTGCCAGCAGCCAAGTACAGGGGTATGGCTACACCTTC. Translating it yields CASSQVQGYGYTF. J is TRBJ1-2 and V is TRBV3-1; TRBD1 agrees at 7 bases. V lost 1 base to trimming and J lost 5 bases; unmatched junction nucleotides: 1. This CDR3 is 13 amino acids long. Germline CDR1 LGHDT, CDR2 YNNKEL (reference sequence).

J is TRBJ1-1 and V is TRBV19; D uncertain. Germline CDR1 LNHDA, CDR2 SQIVND (reference sequence). CDR3 length equals 13 residues. V lost 5 bases to trimming and J lost 2 bases, with 9 bases between them. The CDR3 DNA is TGTGCCAGTAGTGACACAGTCAACACTGAAGCTTTCTTT. This gives the protein CASSDTVNTEAFF.

This clonotype has at least ten counts. The chain combines TRBV11-2 with TRBJ1-1; TRBD1 is a possible D gene (5 bases). V was clipped by 2 bases and J by 5 bases, with 6 bases between them. Germline CDR1 SGHAT, CDR2 FQNNGV. This CDR3 has 12 amino acids. CDR3 protein: CASSLRGTEAFF. The CDR3, as DNA: TGTGCCAGCAGCTTACGGGGGACTGAAGCTTTCTTT.

This clonotype was seen many times. V gene TRBV28 combines with J gene TRBJ2-5; TRBD2 agrees at 7 bases. J gave up 4 bases and V 7 bases, and 6 bases lay outside the gene matches. Germline V gene data show CDR1 as MDHEN and CDR2 as SYDVKM. The CDR3 is 13 amino acids. CDR3 in DNA: TGTGCCAGCAAGCTGGGGAGGGTAGAGACCCAGTACTTC. It translates to CASKLGRVETQYF.

This clonotype was detected ten times or more. V gene TRBV4-1 combines with J gene TRBJ1-1, with TRBD1 identical over 7 bases. The germline V gene has CDR1 MGHRA and CDR2 YSYEKL. The CDR3 contains 17 residues. V dropped 0 bases and J dropped 3; count of bases not matched to a gene: 10. DNA for the CDR3: TGCGCCAGCAGCCAAGATTCGCGCCAGGGGGGAGACACTGAAGCTTTCTTT. This codes for CASSQDSRQGGDTEAFF.

The table lists this clonotype with many counts. This chain connects TRBV2 to TRBJ1-5; D is unclear. Germline CDR1 reads SNHLY; CDR2 reads FYNNEI. The CDR3 totals 15 residues. The V end was cut by 6 bases, the J end by 1 base, with 13 bases between. The CDR3 DNA follows: TGTGCCAGCAGGGGTGTTGGGCCGAGCAATCAGCCCCAGCATTTT. Protein: CASRGVGPSNQPQHF.

Note on this clonotype: A much larger clone differs from this one at a single base, so this may be a read error. The chain uses TRBV7-8 and TRBJ2-1; 10 nucleotides line up with TRBD1. The CDR3 length is 15 residues. Germline CDR1 reads SGHVS; CDR2 reads FQNEAQ. CDR3 region: CASSSTPGQGNEKFF. The CDR3 region has the DNA TGTGCCAGCAGCTCCACTCCGGGACAGGGGAATGAGAAGTTCTTC.

This clonotype was seen ten or more times. V and J are TRBV14 and TRBJ2-1; D might be TRBD2 (6 bases). V lost 0 bases to trimming and J lost 6 bases, with 18 bases between them. CDR1 SGHDN and CDR2 FVKESK come from the germline V gene. The CDR3 runs 17 residues. CDR3 sequence: CASSQDWNGRSFNEQFF. The CDR3 nucleotides read TGTGCCAGCAGCCAAGATTGGAACGGGAGAAGCTTCAATGAGCAGTTCTTC.

On this clonotype: Since a much larger clone is just one base distant, this may be a read error. V usage is TRBV27 and J usage is TRBJ2-5, with TRBD1 as a possible D gene (6 bases). Germline CDR1 and CDR2: MNHEY and SMNVEV (reference sequence). The CDR3 runs to 13 residues. Trimming stripped 5 bases from V and 2 bases from J, with 9 bases between. CDR3 nucleotides: TGTGCCAGCAGTGGACAGAGGCAAGAGACCCAGTACTTC. This translates into CASSGQRQETQYF.

This clonotype was recorded at least ten times. The gene calls are TRBV2 and TRBJ2-5, with 10 bases fitting TRBD2. The CDR3 runs to 16 residues. The trim removed 5 bases at V and 1 base at J, leaving 7 bases unmatched. The germline V gene has CDR1 SNHLY and CDR2 FYNNEI. The CDR3 loop is CASSPIGLAVQETQYF. CDR3 bases: TGTGCCAGCAGTCCTATCGGACTAGCGGTCCAAGAGACCCAGTACTTC.

The CDR3 sequence is CASSYSRGAPTYEQYF. The CDR3 DNA reads as TGTGCCAGCAGTTACTCGCGGGGAGCCCCCACCTACGAGCAGTACTTC. The V call is TRBV6-2 or TRBV6-3, the J call TRBJ2-7; maybe TRBD2 (6 bases). V was clipped by 0 bases and J by 2 bases, with 14 bases between them. CDR1 is MNHEY and CDR2 is SVGEGT in the germline V gene. The CDR3 length is 16 residues.

The chain combines TRBV6-5 with TRBJ2-6; TRBD1 might be the D (6 bases). This CDR3 is built from 18 residues. CDR1 MNHEY and CDR2 SVGAGI come from the germline V gene. Between the trimmed V and J ends, which lost 8 bases and 0 bases, there was a span of 20 bases. The CDR3 reads CASAFKRTAFSGANVLTF. Written as DNA, the CDR3 is TGTGCCAGCGCGTTTAAGAGGACAGCCTTCTCTGGGGCCAACGTCCTGACTTTC.

The table lists this clonotype with many counts. This rearrangement joins TRBV4-3 to TRBJ2-1; 8 positions agree with TRBD2. Per the germline V gene, CDR1 is LGHNA and CDR2 is YSLEER. CDR3 size: 19 residues. V lost 1 base and J lost 4; bases outside the gene matches: 15. This CDR3 is CASSQVPGQRGSGYNEQFF. As DNA, the CDR3 is TGCGCCAGCAGCCAAGTCCCCGGCCAGCGGGGGTCAGGATACAATGAGCAGTTCTTC.

As for this clonotype: A much larger clonotype is one base distant, so this may be a read error. The genes are TRBV7-2 and TRBJ2-1; D call uncertain. The CDR3 is 11 residues long. Between the trimmed V and J ends, which lost 5 bases and 4 bases, there was a span of 3 bases. Per germline, CDR1 SGHTA and CDR2 FQGNSA. The CDR3 DNA is TGTGCCAGCAGCCGTTACAATGAGCAGTTCTTC. Translated, it gives CASSRYNEQFF.

The genes are TRBV3-1 and TRBJ1-2; D not resolved. The CDR3 sequence is 16 residues long. Germline V lookup: CDR1 LGHDT, CDR2 YNNKEL (reference sequence). The germline V and J ends were trimmed by 0 bases and 7 bases, with 18 bases remaining between them. The CDR3 region has the DNA TGTGCCAGCAGCCAAGACCCGGCCCGGGCGCGAGGTGGCTACACCTTC. Protein sequence: CASSQDPARARGGYTF.

The sample holds many counts of this clonotype. The rearrangement links TRBV18 to TRBJ1-1; 9 bases are shared with TRBD1. CDR1 is KGHSH, CDR2 LQKENI, per germline. V lost 3 bases to trimming and J lost 3 bases; unmatched junction nucleotides: 5. The CDR3 is 15 amino acids. The CDR3 region is CASSPTGGRDTEAFF. The CDR3 DNA reads TGTGCCAGCTCACCGACAGGGGGAAGGGACACTGAAGCTTTCTTT.

The chain joins TRBV7-2 to TRBJ2-3; D gene ambiguous. CDR1 is SGHTA, CDR2 FQGNSA, per germline. Trimming took off 5 bases at V and 8 bases at J, with 8 bases between the two ends. This CDR3 has 11 amino acids. Here the CDR3 reads CASSPEVTQYF. The CDR3 DNA sequence: TGTGCCAGCAGCCCCGAAGTTACGCAGTATTTT. Looking up the rest from reference TRBV7-2 and TRBJ2-3 gives the full variable domain: GAGVSQSPSNKVTEKGKDVELRCDPISGHTALYWYRQSLGQGLEFLIYFQGNSAPDKSGLPSDRFSAERTGGSVSTLTIQRTQQEDSAVYLCASSPEVTQYFGPGTRLTVL.

This clonotype was recorded many times. The V and J genes are TRBV7-9 and TRBJ1-2, with 8 nucleotides matching TRBD1. The junction had 4 bases not matched to a gene; V was cut back by 4 bases and J by 3 bases. Per germline, CDR1 SEHNR and CDR2 FQNEAQ (reference sequence). There are 14 residues in the CDR3. This chain's CDR3 is CASSSSQGDYGYTF. CDR3 coding DNA: TGTGCCAGCAGCTCATCACAGGGGGACTATGGCTACACCTTC.

The gene calls are TRBV3-1 and TRBJ2-1; perhaps TRBD2 as D (7 bases). The germline V gene encodes CDR1 LGHDT and CDR2 YNNKEL (reference sequence). V dropped 0 bases and J dropped 9 bases, with 21 bases sitting between them. The CDR3 runs to 17 residues. In nucleotides, the CDR3 is TGTGCCAGCAGCCAAGAAAGAGTGGGGGGGGCCCTGAGTGAGCAGTTCTTC. This translates into CASSQERVGGALSEQFF.

A few counts support this clonotype. The V gene is TRBV18, the J gene TRBJ2-1, with 9 bases fitting TRBD2. V shed 2 bases and J 5 bases; nucleotides not matched to a gene: 4. The CDR3 loop spans 15 amino acids. Looked up from germline, CDR1 is KGHSH and CDR2 is LQKENI. The CDR3 DNA reads TGTGCCAGCTCACCAGTTAGCGGGAGAGACAATGAGCAGTTCTTC. It encodes CASSPVSGRDNEQFF.

The V gene is TRBV12-3 or TRBV12-4, the J gene TRBJ1-1; TRBD1 is a possible D gene (5 bases). The CDR3 is made up of 14 amino acids. Trimming shortened V by 2 bases and J by 4 bases, and 11 bases separated the two germline ends. CDR3 DNA sequence: TGTGCCAGCAGTTTACAGGGAGGGAGCACTGAAGCTTTCTTT. Its protein product is CASSLQGGSTEAFF.

This clonotype has a count of ten or more. The chain carries TRBV27 and TRBJ2-1; D perhaps matches TRBD2 (6 bases). Trimming removed 5 bases from V and 1 base from J, with 12 bases in between. The CDR3 runs to 15 residues. Germline lookup yields CDR1 MNHEY and CDR2 SMNVEV (reference sequence). The CDR3 sequence: CASSLDGTSYNEQFF. The CDR3 DNA reads TGTGCCAGCAGTCTCGACGGGACTTCCTACAATGAGCAGTTCTTC.

This clonotype was counted at least ten times. The gene calls are TRBV7-2 and TRBJ2-7, with a weak D call TRBD2 (7 bases). The germline CDR1 and CDR2 sequences are SGHTA and FQGNSA. The length of the CDR3 is 18 residues. The V gene lost 4 bases and the J gene lost 2 bases, with 24 bases spanning the gap. The CDR3 sequence is CASSSYPGRGGRTYEQYF. The CDR3 DNA is TGTGCCAGCAGCTCCTACCCTGGAAGGGGGGGCCGCACCTACGAGCAGTACTTC. The full variable domain, rest sourced from reference TRBV7-2 and TRBJ2-7, is GAGVSQSPSNKVTEKGKDVELRCDPISGHTALYWYRQSLGQGLEFLIYFQGNSAPDKSGLPSDRFSAERTGGSVSTLTIQRTQQEDSAVYLCASSSYPGRGGRTYEQYFGPGTRLTVT.

This clonotype showed up just a few times. This chain connects TRBV18 to TRBJ1-1; no definite D call. The V gene's germline CDR1 is KGHSH and CDR2 LQKENI. CDR3 size: 13 residues. V lost 3 bases to trimming and J lost 0 bases, with 5 bases between them. The CDR3 region is CASSPKLNTEAFF. The CDR3 DNA is TGTGCCAGCTCACCGAAACTGAACACTGAAGCTTTCTTT.

This clonotype was observed many times. The J gene is TRBJ1-1, the V gene TRBV20-1, with a possible D match to TRBD1 (5 bases). Germline CDR1 is DFQATT and CDR2 is SNEGSKA (reference sequence). The CDR3 length is 15 residues. Trimming cost V 5 bases and J 2 bases, with 18 bases left between them. CDR3 coding DNA: TGCAGTGCTGGGGAGGCCATTGGGGGAAACACTGAAGCTTTCTTT. This encodes CSAGEAIGGNTEAFF.

This clonotype came up many times. The chain links TRBV2 to TRBJ1-1; D gene ambiguous. Germline lookup yields CDR1 SNHLY and CDR2 FYNNEI. The CDR3 spans 11 residues. With 8 bases removed from V and 1 base from J, the gap between germline ends came to 5 bases. This CDR3 reads CASFGNTEAFF. The CDR3 nucleotides are TGTGCCAGCTTCGGGAACACTGAAGCTTTCTTT.

This clonotype appeared many times. The chain combines TRBV12-3 or TRBV12-4 with TRBJ2-7; D is possibly TRBD1 (5 bases). The CDR3 covers 14 residues. The V and J ends lost 5 bases and 3 bases respectively, with 14 bases between them. CDR3 sequence (DNA): TGTGCCAGCAGTATCCACAGGATACTCTACGAGCAGTACTTC. Amino acid sequence: CASSIHRILYEQYF.

This clonotype was seen many times. This sequence joins TRBV5-1 and TRBJ2-1; a weak D match, TRBD1 (5 bases). The CDR3 loop spans 18 amino acids. Germline V gene sequence: CDR1 SGHRS, CDR2 YFSETQ. The V end lost 5 bases, the J end lost 10 bases, and 31 bases lay between the germline ends. The CDR3, as DNA: TGCGCCAGCAGAGGGGTGTCGGGCCGATCTGGTTTGGGAACAGAGCAGTTCTTC. Protein product: CASRGVSGRSGLGTEQFF.

This clonotype was counted between two and nine times. Its ends do not fully match the called genes, so a read error is possible. The V and J genes are TRBV18 and TRBJ1-2; D might be TRBD1 (5 bases). This CDR3 is 14 amino acids long. Germline lookup yields CDR1 KGHSH and CDR2 LQKENI. CDR3 nucleotide sequence: TGTGCCAGCTCAAGGACACTTGAGGACTATGGCTATACCTTC. Its protein is CASSRTLEDYGYTF.

This clonotype was observed at least ten times. The V and J genes are TRBV1 and TRBJ1-2; the table assigns TRBD1, which was not confirmed against the DNA. TRBV1 constitutes a pseudogene. This CDR3 region has 13 residues. CDR3 nucleotides: TGCACCAGCAGCCGAAGGGGCTTCTATGGCTACACCTTC. Residues: CTSSRRGFYGYTF.

This clonotype was detected many times. This chain uses TRBV6-1 with TRBJ1-1; possibly TRBD1 for D (5 bases). Looked up from germline, CDR1 is MNHNS and CDR2 is SASEGT. V was cut by 8 bases and J by 5 bases, with 15 bases left in between. This CDR3 is built from 13 residues. The CDR3 DNA reads as TGTGCCAGCGTCTGGGGGGTCGGGACTGAAGCTTTCTTT. Its translation is CASVWGVGTEAFF.

Notes on this clonotype: Given a much more abundant clone one base away, this may be a read error. V usage is TRBV15 and J usage is TRBJ2-5, with a possible D match to TRBD1 (5 bases). CDR3 length equals 14 residues. Germline V gives CDR1 LNHNV, CDR2 YYDKDF (reference sequence). CDR3 bases: TGTACCACCAGCATAGGGGTAGGGCGAGAGACCCAGTACTTC. Translating gives CTTSIGVGRETQYF.